This TCR beta chain emerged from a study of siplizumab effects on memory and regulatory T cells. Study-wide findings and caveats: Controls showed an average of around 28% Treg-derived mappable alloreactive CD4+ clones, while siplizumab showed about 69%.

Germline CDR1 reads MGHRA; CDR2 reads YSYEKL. Trimming took 4 bases from V and 4 from J, leaving 11 bases between them. This CDR3 contains 13 residues. The data were produced by immunoSEQ multiplex PCR, yet TCRdb's version contains in-frame clones alone and is incomplete. Of fewer than 60,000 clones listed, nearly 95% are singletons. Turning to this clone: What it recognizes is unknown.

The receptor was isolated from a human donor in good health. Sequenced sample: CD8+ T cells sorted from blood. This chain connects TRBV4-1 to TRBJ2-7; D ambiguous. This CDR3 reads CASSPRELYEQYF. The CDR3, as DNA: TGCGCCAGCAGCCCCAGAGAGCTATACGAGCAGTACTTC.